These 18 T cell receptor beta chains came from one sample sequenced in a study of shared clonotypes between healthy human individuals. Naive-designated CD8 cells lacked CD45RO, were positively enriched for CCR7, and omitted terminally differentiated effector memory CD45RA+ cells. The data were produced by immunoSEQ multiplex PCR, yet TCRdb's version contains in-frame clones alone and is incomplete. The data show 2 million to 2.5 million clones, under 95% seen once. Material: naive CD8+ T cells from PBMCs. The receptors were sampled from a man aged 18 to 29 in good health. Some clones in this sample may be carry-over from other donors' samples.

The rearrangement joins TRBV5-6 to TRBJ2-3; D gene unclear. V lost 4 bases and J lost 0, with 12 bases in between. Germline lookup yields CDR1 SGHDT and CDR2 YYEEEE. The CDR3 sequence is 15 residues long. In nucleotides, the CDR3 is TGTGCCAGCAGCCCATCACCACAGAGCACAGATACGCAGTATTTT. Amino acids: CASSPSPQSTDTQYF.

The chain employs TRBV28 and TRBJ2-3; TRBD1 or TRBD2 may be the D gene (5 bases each). Per germline, CDR1 MDHEN and CDR2 SYDVKM. The length of the CDR3 is 17 residues. V was clipped by 2 bases and J by 0 bases, with 15 bases between them. CDR3 nucleotides: TGTGCCAGCAGTTTAGAGGGACCCCAGATTAGCACAGATACGCAGTATTTT. It encodes CASSLEGPQISTDTQYF.

This clone was seen just once. The genes are TRBV4-1 and TRBJ1-4, with D perhaps matching TRBD1 (6 bases). Germline V gene sequence: CDR1 MGHRA, CDR2 YSYEKL. The CDR3 has 16 residues. With 1 base removed from V and 5 bases from J, the gap between germline ends came to 14 bases. The CDR3: CASSQVQGRQNEKLFF. The CDR3 DNA sequence: TGCGCCAGCAGCCAAGTACAGGGCCGCCAGAATGAAAAACTGTTTTTT.

The rearrangement links TRBV27 to TRBJ2-1; 12 nucleotides agree with TRBD2. Germline V CDR1 and CDR2: MNHEY, SMNVEV (reference sequence). This CDR3 region has 19 residues. V lost 8 bases, J lost 8 bases, and 22 bases stayed unmatched. The CDR3 is CASRTGVLAGGELFHEQFF. The CDR3 region has the DNA TGTGCCAGCCGTACAGGGGTGCTAGCGGGAGGGGAATTGTTCCATGAGCAGTTCTTC.

The V call is TRBV13, the J call TRBJ2-7, with D possibly TRBD1 on 5 matching bases. V shed 2 bases and J shed 5 bases, with 10 bases lying between them. Per the germline V gene, CDR1 is PRHDT and CDR2 is FYEKMQ (reference sequence). The CDR3 is 13 residues long. The CDR3 coding sequence is TGTGCCAGCAGCTTATGGGTAGGGGACGAGCAGTACTTC. It codes for CASSLWVGDEQYF.

The J gene is TRBJ2-4, the V gene TRBV10-3; 8 bases are a match to TRBD1. The CDR3 sequence is 13 residues long. In germline, CDR1 is ENHRY, CDR2 SYGVKD. The junction had 4 bases not matched to a gene; V was cut back by 7 bases and J by 5 bases. The CDR3 region has the DNA TGTGCCATCAAGGGGACAGGAGAAAACATTCAGTACTTC. Its protein is CAIKGTGENIQYF.

The chain joins TRBV11-2 to TRBJ1-2; the D is unclear. Germline CDR1 reads SGHAT; CDR2 reads FQNNGV. This CDR3 comprises 16 residues. Trimming removed 1 base from V and 4 bases from J, with 16 bases in between. CDR3 region: CASSLGMVGRSYGYTF. As DNA, the CDR3 is TGTGCCAGCAGCTTAGGGATGGTAGGGAGGAGCTATGGCTACACCTTC.

The chain carries TRBV28 and TRBJ2-3; D gene unclear. Germline V gene sequence: CDR1 MDHEN, CDR2 SYDVKM. The CDR3 consists of 13 residues. Trimming pared 3 bases from V and 4 bases from J, leaving 8 bases between. The CDR3 coding sequence is TGTGCCAGCAGTTTCATACTCCCAGATACGCAGTATTTT. Its translation is CASSFILPDTQYF.

The rearrangement joins TRBV6-5 to TRBJ1-1; D is ambiguous. The germline gives CDR1 MNHEY, CDR2 SVGAGI. The CDR3 totals 15 residues. Deletions cut 4 bases from V and 3 bases from J, with 15 bases between. This CDR3 is CASSSGLVPDTEAFF. CDR3 nucleotide sequence: TGTGCCAGCAGTTCGGGGTTAGTGCCGGACACTGAAGCTTTCTTT.

V is TRBV7-8 and J is TRBJ2-7; D not resolved. V was cut by 3 bases and J by 2 bases, with 14 bases left in between. The CDR3 is 15 amino acids. Per the germline V gene, CDR1 is SGHVS and CDR2 is FQNEAQ. The CDR3 DNA sequence: TGTGCCAGCAGCTTGAACAGCGTATCCGCCTACGAGCAGTACTTC. Its protein product is CASSLNSVSAYEQYF.

This clone was found once. This chain joins TRBV7-8 and TRBJ1-1; 7 positions agree with TRBD1. CDR3 size: 14 residues. In germline, CDR1 is SGHVS, CDR2 FQNEAQ. After removal of 4 bases from V and 0 bases from J, the junction contained 2 bases not matched to a gene. The CDR3 bases are TGTGCCAGCAGCTATAGGGGGCTGAACACTGAAGCTTTCTTT. Protein sequence: CASSYRGLNTEAFF. Full variable domain (missing parts from reference TRBV7-8 and TRBJ1-1): GAGVSQSPRYKVAKRGQDVALRCDPISGHVSLFWYQQALGQGPEFLTYFQNEAQLDKSGLPSDRFFAERPEGSVSTLKIQRTQQEDSAVYLCASSYRGLNTEAFFGQGTRLTVV.

The genes are TRBV9 and TRBJ2-2, with 7 bases lining up with TRBD1. CDR3 length: 16 residues. V lost 0 bases, J lost 1 base, and 3 bases stayed unmatched. Germline V lookup: CDR1 SGDLS, CDR2 YYNGEE. The CDR3 spells CASSVDWTGNTGELFF. CDR3 DNA sequence: TGTGCCAGCAGCGTAGATTGGACAGGGAACACCGGGGAGCTGTTTTTT.

This rearrangement joins TRBV19 to TRBJ1-5; TRBD1 aligns across 9 bases. This CDR3 contains 15 residues. V shed 7 bases and J 9 bases; nucleotides not matched to a gene: 13. Germline CDR1 is LNHDA and CDR2 is SQIVND (reference sequence). The DNA for the CDR3 is TGTGCCAGTAAGTCCCGGACAGGGGAATTACGGCCCCAGCATTTT. Its protein is CASKSRTGELRPQHF.

The rearrangement uses TRBV19 and TRBJ2-1; tentatively, D is TRBD2 (7 bases). V lost 10 bases and J 6 bases, leaving 25 bases between the germline ends. CDR1 LNHDA and CDR2 SQIVND come from the germline V gene (reference sequence). The CDR3 is 16 residues long. The CDR3 region is CATAKVGEGVGNEQFF. The CDR3 DNA sequence: TGTGCCACCGCCAAGGTAGGGGAGGGGGTTGGCAATGAGCAGTTCTTC. Drawing the rest from reference TRBV19 and TRBJ2-1, the complete variable domain is DGGITQSPKYLFRKEGQNVTLSCEQNLNHDAMYWYRQDPGQGLRLIYYSQIVNDFQKGDIAEGYSVSREKKESFPLTVTSAQKNPTAFYLCATAKVGEGVGNEQFFGPGTRLTVL.

V usage is TRBV13 and J usage is TRBJ2-7, with D unresolved. Germline values: CDR1 PRHDT, CDR2 FYEKMQ (reference sequence). Trimming stripped 4 bases from V and 7 bases from J, with 14 bases between. The CDR3 spans 13 residues. The CDR3 sequence: CASSSERNREQYF. Here the CDR3 DNA reads TGTGCCAGCAGCTCCGAGAGGAACCGGGAGCAGTACTTC.

The chain joins TRBV7-2 to TRBJ1-1; no firm D call. This CDR3 region has 14 residues. V was shortened by 2 bases and J by 4 bases, with 11 bases between the two germline ends. Germline-derived CDR1 and CDR2 are SGHTA and FQGNSA. CDR3 coding DNA: TGTGCCAGCAGCTTAACTCGGTCTACCACTGAAGCTTTCTTT. Its translation: CASSLTRSTTEAFF.

Only a few counts were recorded for this clone. The chain uses TRBV9 and TRBJ1-1, with unresolved D. Looked up from germline, CDR1 is SGDLS and CDR2 is YYNGEE. V gave up 0 bases and J gave up 5 bases, with 8 bases separating them. The CDR3 is made up of 13 amino acids. CDR3 region: CASSVVSETEAFF. CDR3 nucleotide sequence: TGTGCCAGCAGCGTAGTAAGTGAGACTGAAGCTTTCTTT.

In regard to this clone: Other DNA sequences in this sample translate to the same CDR3. The V call is TRBV11-2, the J call TRBJ2-1, with TRBD2 identical over 8 bases. The CDR3 consists of 13 residues. Germline CDR1 SGHAT, CDR2 FQNNGV. Trimming removed 5 bases from V and 6 bases from J; junction bases left unmatched: 3. The CDR3 here is CASSLGTSNEQFF. The CDR3 nucleotides are TGTGCCAGCAGCCTCGGGACTAGCAATGAGCAGTTCTTC.